These 9 T cell receptor beta chains share one sample of origin, sequenced in a study of radiotherapy plus CTLA-4 blockade in lung cancer. This table comes from immunoSEQ multiplex PCR, and its TCRdb copy is limited to in-frame clones, with some not included. The table has 86,000 or so clones, 60% to 85% seen once. The sequences come from peripheral blood, collected from a patient treated with radiotherapy plus ipilimumab. These receptor sequences come from a human donor with non-small cell lung cancer who had a partial response to radiotherapy plus ipilimumab. Some clones in this sample may be carry-over from other donors' samples.

This clone appeared many times. The genes are TRBV13 and TRBJ1-2; TRBD1 is a possible D gene (5 bases). The V end lost 6 bases, the J end lost 0 bases, and 14 bases lay between the germline ends. Germline assignment: CDR1 PRHDT and CDR2 FYEKMQ (reference sequence). The CDR3 loop spans 15 amino acids. In nucleotides, the CDR3 is TGTGCCAGCAGGAGGGCGGGACGCTCTAACTATGGCTACACCTTC. It specifies CASRRAGRSNYGYTF.

The chain has TRBV4-2 and TRBJ1-6; D might be TRBD1 (6 bases). This CDR3 has 15 residues. Germline loops: CDR1 LGHNA, CDR2 YNFKEQ. V shed 2 bases and J shed 14 bases, with 19 bases lying between them. The CDR3: CASSQPQRGGWALHF. The CDR3 DNA is TGTGCCAGCAGCCAACCGCAAAGGGGGGGCTGGGCCCTCCACTTT.

The chain employs TRBV20-1 and TRBJ2-7; maybe TRBD1 (6 bases). Germline loops: CDR1 DFQATT, CDR2 SNEGSKA (reference sequence). CDR3 length: 11 amino acids. Deletions cut 6 bases from V and 3 bases from J, with 9 bases between. In DNA form, the CDR3 reads TGCAGTGCGGGGGCGAGCTACGAGCAGTACTTC. Its translation: CSAGASYEQYF.

V usage is TRBV2 and J usage is TRBJ1-2; tentatively, D is TRBD1 (5 bases). Germline CDR1 and CDR2: SNHLY and FYNNEI. The CDR3 is 14 residues long. Trimming removed 6 bases from V and 8 bases from J, with 19 bases in between. The CDR3: CASRLLVGTGGYTF. Here the CDR3 DNA reads TGTGCCAGCAGACTCCTGGTGGGGACTGGAGGCTACACCTTC.

This clone turned up a few times. The V gene is TRBV11-3, the J gene TRBJ2-1; 10 nucleotides line up with TRBD2. V gave up 2 bases and J gave up 9 bases; unmatched junction bases: 7. Germline V gene sequence: CDR1 SGHNT, CDR2 YENEEA. The CDR3 has 15 residues. As DNA, the CDR3 is TGTGCCAGCAGCTTAATCAGCGGGAGGGCCCTTGAGCAGTTCTTC. The encoded protein is CASSLISGRALEQFF.

This clone was found a few times. The chain recombines TRBV10-2 with TRBJ1-5; perhaps TRBD1 as D (6 bases). V shed 0 bases and J shed 6 bases, with 12 bases lying between them. This CDR3 spans 15 amino acids. Germline V lookup: CDR1 WSHSY, CDR2 SAAADI. CDR3 in DNA: TGCGCCAGCAGTGAGTCTTGGGACAACAGTCAGCCCCAGCATTTT. Its translation: CASSESWDNSQPQHF.

The chain links TRBV19 to TRBJ2-3, with 8 bases identical to TRBD1. V lost 7 bases, J lost 2 bases, and 11 bases stayed unmatched. The CDR3 runs 16 residues. The germline gives CDR1 LNHDA, CDR2 SQIVND (reference sequence). CDR3 amino acids: CASKDRAQGNTDTQYF. DNA of the CDR3: TGTGCCAGTAAGGACAGGGCCCAGGGGAACACAGATACGCAGTATTTT.

The gene calls are TRBV30 and TRBJ1-3, with D possibly being TRBD1 (5 bases). The ends were cut back, 2 bases at V and 0 bases at J, with 14 bases in the middle. Germline values: CDR1 GTSNPN, CDR2 SVGIG (reference sequence). The CDR3 spans 16 residues. In nucleotides, the CDR3 is TGTGCCTGGAGTTACGCCAGGGTTTACTCTGGAAACACCATATATTTT. Translation gives CAWSYARVYSGNTIYF.

This clone was counted a few times. The V and J genes are TRBV6-1 and TRBJ2-5, with D unclear. Germline values: CDR1 MNHNS, CDR2 SASEGT. V was pared by 3 bases and J by 5 bases, with 13 bases between. The CDR3 spans 14 residues. The CDR3 protein is CASSDSLGGETQYF. Written as DNA, the CDR3 is TGTGCCAGCAGTGATTCCCTCGGCGGCGAGACCCAGTACTTC.